The 29 T cell receptor beta chains presented below share a single source sample, sequenced in a study of neurological immune-mediated disorders (dated by TCRdb to between 2018 and 2020). Receptor libraries were prepared by 5' RACE. Sequenced on an Illumina HiSeq 2500. TCRdb reanalyzed the raw reads on its own, using fastp at Q25 for trimming and MiXCR for clone calling, and kept in-frame beta chains. Here each entry gathers all rows of one CDR3 protein and keeps the most common genes and DNA. The sample table contains under 90,000 distinct CDR3 sequences; only one count was recorded for approximately 10% of them. The leading ten clones occupy 1.7% of the sample. The specimen sequenced was PBMCs. The receptors stem from a man aged 50 to 60 in good health.

At least ten counts were recorded for this clonotype. The chain uses TRBV4-2 and TRBJ2-7, with TRBD1 as a possible D gene (6 bases). Trimming took 0 bases from V and 1 from J, leaving 16 bases between them. CDR3 length equals 17 residues. Germline V gene lookup returns CDR1 LGHNA and CDR2 YNFKEQ. CDR3 sequence: CASSQDLRGTLSYEQYF. The CDR3 DNA reads as TGTGCCAGCAGCCAAGATCTTAGAGGGACACTTTCCTACGAGCAGTACTTC.

This clonotype was counted ten times or more. The rearrangement joins TRBV5-5 to TRBJ1-5, with TRBD1 matching 7 bases. CDR1 is SGHKS and CDR2 is YYEKEE in the germline V gene (reference sequence). V was clipped by 4 bases and J by 3 bases; unmatched bases: 7. The CDR3 length is 15 residues. CDR3 in DNA: TGTGCCAGCAGCCCAACAGGGGATGACAATCAGCCCCAGCATTTT. Translated, it gives CASSPTGDDNQPQHF.

This clonotype was picked up many times. The chain couples TRBV28 to TRBJ2-2, with 9 bases aligning to TRBD2. CDR3 length equals 18 residues. Germline trimming cut 3 bases from V and 4 bases from J; bases unmatched to any gene: 12. Germline values: CDR1 MDHEN, CDR2 SYDVKM. The DNA of the CDR3 is TGTGCCAGCAGTTTCCCCCTCAGCCTAGCGGGAAGCACCGGGGAGCTGTTTTTT. The encoded protein is CASSFPLSLAGSTGELFF.

This clonotype has a count of ten or more. The V gene is TRBV29-1, the J gene TRBJ2-1, with TRBD1 as a possible D gene (5 bases). The CDR3 has 17 residues. V lost 0 bases to trimming and J lost 9 bases, with 24 bases between them. Germline V lookup: CDR1 SQVTM, CDR2 ANQGSEA. The CDR3 loop reads CSVEDLRFGQGPIEQFF. CDR3 DNA: TGCAGCGTTGAAGATCTCAGATTCGGACAAGGACCCATTGAGCAGTTCTTC.

This clonotype has ten or more counts. This chain joins TRBV24-1 and TRBJ2-6; D is ambiguous. The CDR3 has 17 residues. V lost 4 bases to trimming and J lost 0 bases, with 12 bases between them. Germline V gives CDR1 KGHDR, CDR2 SFDVKD. The CDR3 loop reads CATSDPRLSSGANVLTF. CDR3 DNA sequence: TGTGCCACCAGTGACCCCCGACTGAGCTCTGGGGCCAACGTCCTGACTTTC.

This clonotype occurred many times. The J gene is TRBJ2-3, the V gene TRBV11-2; D is tentatively TRBD1 or TRBD2 (5 bases each). CDR1 and CDR2 from the germline V gene are SGHAT and FQNNGV. V lost 4 bases and J 8 bases, leaving 16 bases between the germline ends. CDR3 size: 14 residues. The CDR3 region is CASSWDVGALTQYF. In DNA, the CDR3 is TGTGCCAGCAGCTGGGACGTTGGGGCGCTTACGCAGTATTTT.

The rearrangement joins TRBV6-2 or TRBV6-3 to TRBJ2-2; D possibly corresponds to TRBD2 (5 bases). The CDR3 consists of 15 residues. The V gene's germline CDR1 is MNHEY and CDR2 SVGEGT. V lost 2 bases to trimming and J lost 2 bases, with 9 bases between them. CDR3 DNA sequence: TGTGCCAGCAGTTACCGGGGTATAAACACCGGGGAGCTGTTTTTT. Its protein is CASSYRGINTGELFF.

In its sample, this clonotype was seen many times. The CDR3 loop reads CASSPWVAASTDTQYF. The CDR3 DNA is TGTGCCAGCTCACCCTGGGTAGCGGCTAGCACAGATACGCAGTATTTT. The chain employs TRBV18 and TRBJ2-3; tentative D call: TRBD2 (6 bases). V lost 3 bases and J lost 0, with 13 bases in between. The CDR3 extends over 16 amino acids. Germline V gene sequence: CDR1 KGHSH, CDR2 LQKENI. Variable domain in full (rest from reference TRBV18 and TRBJ2-3): NAGVMQNPRHLVRRRGQEARLRCSPMKGHSHVYWYRQLPEEGLKFMVYLQKENIIDESGMPKERFSAEFPKEGPSILRIQQVVRGDSAAYFCASSPWVAASTDTQYFGPGTRLTVL.

This clonotype has a count of ten or more. J is TRBJ1-6 and V is TRBV12-3 or TRBV12-4; unclear D gene. Deletions cut 5 bases from V and 14 bases from J, with 16 bases between. The CDR3 has 13 amino acids. As DNA, the CDR3 is TGTGCCAGCAGTGGCAGCAGTTCAGAATCCCTCCACTTT. Amino acids: CASSGSSSESLHF.

There are many counts of this clonotype. The V and J genes are TRBV6-2 or TRBV6-3 and TRBJ2-2; 9 bases are a match to TRBD1. The CDR3 sequence is 19 residues long. The V gene's germline CDR1 is MNHEY and CDR2 SVGEGT. After removal of 7 bases from V and 0 bases from J, the junction contained 15 bases not matched to a gene. The chain's CDR3 is CASTRRDREKYTNTGELFF. The CDR3, as DNA: TGTGCCAGCACCCGTCGGGACAGGGAAAAGTATACGAACACCGGGGAGCTGTTTTTT.

The gene calls are TRBV20-1 and TRBJ1-2; D may be TRBD1 (6 bases). Germline V gives CDR1 DFQATT, CDR2 SNEGSKA (reference sequence). Trimming cost V 3 bases and J 6 bases, with 14 bases left between them. The CDR3 contains 13 residues. This CDR3 reads CSARLAGADGYTF. The CDR3 DNA sequence: TGCAGTGCTAGGCTAGCAGGGGCGGATGGCTACACCTTC.

In its sample, this clonotype was seen many times. The chain joins TRBV12-3 or TRBV12-4 to TRBJ2-2, with 10 bases identical to TRBD2. This CDR3 region has 16 residues. The V gene end was trimmed by 3 bases and the J gene end by 5 bases; junction bases not matched to a gene: 6. The CDR3: CASSLWASGRTGELFF. The CDR3 DNA follows: TGTGCCAGCAGTTTGTGGGCTAGCGGGAGAACCGGGGAGCTGTTTTTT.

This clonotype has ten or more counts. CDR3: CASSLAWAGGRVYNEQFF. For the CDR3, the DNA is TGTGCCAGCAGCTTGGCCTGGGCGGGAGGTCGCGTGTACAATGAGCAGTTCTTC. The genes are TRBV5-6 and TRBJ2-1, with 8 bases fitting TRBD2. This CDR3 is built from 18 residues. Germline V gives CDR1 SGHDT, CDR2 YYEEEE. V shed 0 bases, J shed 4 bases, and the junction held 12 bases outside the gene matches.

Ten or more counts support this clonotype. The rearrangement links TRBV5-1 to TRBJ2-1; TRBD2 matches at 13 bases. Germline CDR1 and CDR2: SGHRS and YFSETQ. V trimming: 0 bases; J trimming: 0 bases; junction bases outside the gene matches: 3. The CDR3 is 18 amino acids. CDR3 sequence: CASSLGLAGGRSYNEQFF. The CDR3 nucleotides read TGCGCCAGCAGCTTGGGACTAGCGGGGGGTCGCTCCTACAATGAGCAGTTCTTC.

This clonotype was counted many times. The V gene is TRBV12-3 or TRBV12-4, the J gene TRBJ2-4; D ambiguous. This CDR3 region has 19 residues. Trimming took 5 bases from V and 0 from J, leaving 23 bases between them. Written as DNA, the CDR3 is TGTGCCAGCAGTACCTCTCGACCACTCTCCCCCTTAGCCAAAAACATTCAGTACTTC. Residues: CASSTSRPLSPLAKNIQYF.

This clonotype was observed at least ten times. The J gene is TRBJ2-1, the V gene TRBV5-1; TRBD2 is a possible D gene (6 bases). The CDR3 runs 15 residues. The ends were cut back, 5 bases at V and 9 bases at J, with 21 bases in the middle. Germline V lookup: CDR1 SGHRS, CDR2 YFSETQ. Written as DNA, the CDR3 is TGCGCCAGCAGGAGGGGAGGTAGTTATTATAGTGAGCAGTTCTTC. Translation: CASRRGGSYYSEQFF.

In DNA, the CDR3 is TGTGCCAGCAGTTACCCATTTGGACAGGCGAACACTGAAGCTTTCTTT. The encoded protein is CASSYPFGQANTEAFF. V usage is TRBV6-2 or TRBV6-3 and J usage is TRBJ1-1; 7 nucleotides match TRBD1. The CDR3 sequence is 16 residues long. The germline V gene has CDR1 MNHEY and CDR2 SVGEGT. The V segment lost 2 bases and the J segment 1 base; nucleotides outside the gene matches: 7.

This clonotype appeared many times. V usage is TRBV9 and J usage is TRBJ1-3; no firm D call. V lost 5 bases and J 0 bases, leaving 12 bases between the germline ends. The CDR3 sequence is 15 residues long. Germline V gene lookup returns CDR1 SGDLS and CDR2 YYNGEE. The CDR3 protein is CASSRKLISGNTIYF. CDR3 DNA: TGTGCCAGCAGTCGTAAGCTCATCTCTGGAAACACCATATATTTT.

This clonotype came up many times. The V and J genes are TRBV27 and TRBJ2-5; D call uncertain. The length of the CDR3 is 15 residues. Trimming stripped 4 bases from V and 4 bases from J, with 16 bases between. Germline V CDR1 and CDR2: MNHEY, SMNVEV (reference sequence). This CDR3 is CASSSGPPGRETQYF. The CDR3 DNA reads TGTGCCAGCAGTTCCGGACCTCCAGGACGAGAGACCCAGTACTTC.

Many counts were recorded for this clonotype. This chain connects TRBV7-3 to TRBJ2-4, with TRBD1 matching over 10 bases. After removal of 5 bases from V and 14 bases from J, the junction contained 9 bases not matched to a gene. The CDR3 length is 13 residues. The V gene's germline CDR1 is SGHTA and CDR2 FQGTGA. The CDR3 loop reads CASSQLRQGAEYF. CDR3 DNA sequence: TGTGCCAGCAGCCAACTTAGACAGGGGGCCGAGTACTTC.

This chain uses TRBV7-7 with TRBJ1-1, with unresolved D. The CDR3 runs to 16 residues. The germline V gene encodes CDR1 SSHAT and CDR2 FNYEAQ (reference sequence). Trimming cost V 5 bases and J 1 base, with 17 bases left between them. The CDR3 DNA sequence: TGTGCCAGCAGCAATCGGGCCCCCCGAGGGAACACTGAAGCTTTCTTT. Its translation: CASSNRAPRGNTEAFF.

This clonotype was observed at least ten times. V is TRBV20-1 and J is TRBJ2-7; TRBD2 agrees at 12 bases. The germline V gene encodes CDR1 DFQATT and CDR2 SNEGSKA (reference sequence). The CDR3 runs 15 residues. After removal of 1 base from V and 2 bases from J, the junction contained 3 bases not matched to a gene. The CDR3 loop reads CSARGGLAGPYEQYF. The CDR3, as DNA: TGCAGTGCTAGAGGTGGACTAGCGGGGCCCTACGAGCAGTACTTC.

This clonotype showed up many times. This chain links TRBV27 with TRBJ1-4; D unclear. This CDR3 region has 14 residues. V was cut by 4 bases and J by 10 bases, with 16 bases left in between. CDR1 MNHEY and CDR2 SMNVEV come from the germline V gene (reference sequence). The CDR3 loop is CASSSEGRLGKLFF. CDR3 DNA sequence: TGTGCCAGCAGTTCCGAAGGCCGGCTGGGAAAACTGTTTTTT.

This clonotype was counted between two and nine times. The chain has TRBV7-8 and TRBJ2-7; maybe TRBD1 (5 bases). The CDR3 covers 13 residues. Looked up from germline, CDR1 is SGHVS and CDR2 is FQNEAQ. V shed 2 bases and J shed 7 bases, with 12 bases lying between them. CDR3 bases: TGTGCCAGCAGCTTACAGGGCGAGAGGGAGCAGTACTTC. This encodes CASSLQGEREQYF.

The rearrangement links TRBV12-3 or TRBV12-4 to TRBJ2-1; TRBD2 matches 12 bases. This CDR3 comprises 14 residues. J was trimmed by 7 bases and V by 8 bases; bases with no gene match: 6. The CDR3 is CASALAGGGNEQFF. CDR3 nucleotide sequence: TGTGCCAGCGCACTAGCGGGGGGCGGGAATGAGCAGTTCTTC.

The chain couples TRBV5-1 to TRBJ2-2; the D gene is possibly TRBD1 (7 bases). The CDR3 runs 16 residues. Per the germline V gene, CDR1 is SGHRS and CDR2 is YFSETQ. Trimming took off 3 bases at V and 4 bases at J, with 16 bases between the two ends. In DNA form, the CDR3 reads TGCGCCAGCAGCTCGGGCCTCCAGGGGGGCACCGGGGAGCTGTTTTTT. It is translated as CASSSGLQGGTGELFF.

This clonotype has a count of ten or more. The V gene is TRBV4-2, the J gene TRBJ1-2; D might be TRBD1 (6 bases). The CDR3 is 13 residues long. The ends were cut back, 4 bases at V and 6 bases at J, with 12 bases in the middle. Germline assignment: CDR1 LGHNA and CDR2 YNFKEQ. In DNA form, the CDR3 reads TGTGCCAGCAGCCCCAACAGGGACGATGGCTACACCTTC. It specifies CASSPNRDDGYTF.

This clonotype was seen many times. The V call is TRBV6-5, the J call TRBJ2-3; possible D gene TRBD1, 6 bases. Trimming stripped 5 bases from V and 1 base from J, with 13 bases between. This CDR3 spans 15 amino acids. CDR1 and CDR2 (germline): MNHEY, SVGAGI. The CDR3 DNA reads TGTGCCAGCAGTGTGGTTGGGGGCGGCACAGATACGCAGTATTTT. It is translated as CASSVVGGGTDTQYF.

This clonotype was counted ten times or more. The chain employs TRBV12-3 or TRBV12-4 and TRBJ1-5, with 10 bases identical to TRBD1. This CDR3 has 15 residues. V trimming: 5 bases; J trimming: 3 bases; junction bases outside the gene matches: 4. The CDR3 loop reads CASSPGQGVNQPQHF. The CDR3 nucleotides read TGTGCCAGCAGTCCTGGACAGGGGGTCAATCAGCCCCAGCATTTT.